This paragraph covers one T cell receptor beta chain sequence. The CDR3 loop spans 14 amino acids. Germline lookup yields CDR1 LNHDA and CDR2 SQIVND (reference sequence). Trimming removed 6 bases at V and 7 bases at J, with 16 bases between. Reverse transcription of roughly 0.5 to 1 ug RNA was carried out with random hexamers. Using its own MiXCR run on the immunoSEQ multiplex PCR reads, TCRdb lists one record per CDR3 protein. The table includes about 71,000 distinct CDR3 sequences, around 93% detected once. The data originate from a study of CD8 T cells in Susac syndrome. About the study: The Susac syndrome patients were therapy-naive, on corticosteroids, or on intravenous immunoglobulin alone at blood draw.

Sequencing of TCR beta drew on CD8+ and CD4+ T cells from blood. The CD8+ and CD4+ T cells were isolated magnetically using a negative isolation approach, whereas the TEMRA cells were enriched by FACS. V usage is TRBV19 and J usage is TRBJ2-1; unclear D gene. The sample was CD4+ T cells from PBMCs. This receptor was obtained from a human donor with Susac syndrome. The CDR3 bases are TGTGCCAGTAGGGAGAGGACGGTGGGGAATGAGCAGTTCTTC. Translation: CASRERTVGNEQFF.